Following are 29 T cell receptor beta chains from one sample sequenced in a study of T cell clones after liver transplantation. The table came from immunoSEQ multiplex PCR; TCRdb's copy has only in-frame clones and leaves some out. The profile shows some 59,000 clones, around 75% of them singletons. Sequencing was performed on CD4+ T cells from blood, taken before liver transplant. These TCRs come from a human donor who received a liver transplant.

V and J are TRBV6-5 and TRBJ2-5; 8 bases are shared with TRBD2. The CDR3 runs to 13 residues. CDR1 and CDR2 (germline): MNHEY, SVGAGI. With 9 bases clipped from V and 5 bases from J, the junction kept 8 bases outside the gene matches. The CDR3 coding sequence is TGTGCCAGTTTAGCGGGGCTGGGGGAGACCCAGTACTTC. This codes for CASLAGLGETQYF.

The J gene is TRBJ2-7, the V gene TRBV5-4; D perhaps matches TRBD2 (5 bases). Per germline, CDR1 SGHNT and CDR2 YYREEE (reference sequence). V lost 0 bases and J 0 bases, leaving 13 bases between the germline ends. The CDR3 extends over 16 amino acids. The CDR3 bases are TGTGCCAGCAGCTTGGGGACTGAACGAAGCTCCTACGAGCAGTACTTC. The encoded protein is CASSLGTERSSYEQYF.

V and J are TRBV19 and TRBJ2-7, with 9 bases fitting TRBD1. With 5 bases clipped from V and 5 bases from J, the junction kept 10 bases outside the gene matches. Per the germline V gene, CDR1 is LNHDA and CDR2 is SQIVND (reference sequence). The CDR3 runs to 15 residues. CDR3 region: CASSPLQGARHEQYF. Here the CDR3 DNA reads TGTGCCAGTAGTCCTCTACAGGGGGCTCGGCACGAGCAGTACTTC.

CDR3 protein: CASGTGSYEQYF. The CDR3 DNA follows: TGTGCCAGCGGGACAGGCAGCTACGAGCAGTACTTC. V gene TRBV25-1 combines with J gene TRBJ2-7; TRBD1 matches at 8 bases. This CDR3 contains 12 residues. CDR1 and CDR2 from the germline V gene are MGHDK and SYGVNS. V was pared by 8 bases and J by 3 bases, with 3 bases of the junction left unmatched.

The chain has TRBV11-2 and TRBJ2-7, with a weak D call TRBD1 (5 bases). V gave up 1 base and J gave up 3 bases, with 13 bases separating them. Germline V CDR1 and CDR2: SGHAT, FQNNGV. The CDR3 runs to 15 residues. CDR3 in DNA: TGTGCCAGCAGCTTAGGCCAGGGAAGGGGCTACGAGCAGTACTTC. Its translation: CASSLGQGRGYEQYF.

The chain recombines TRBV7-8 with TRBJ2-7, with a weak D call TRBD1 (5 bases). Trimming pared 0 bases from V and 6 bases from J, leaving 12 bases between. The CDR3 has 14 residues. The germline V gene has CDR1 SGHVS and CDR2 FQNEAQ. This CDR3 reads CASSLASGLSEQYF. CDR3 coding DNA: TGTGCCAGCAGCTTAGCATCAGGGCTTAGCGAGCAGTACTTC.

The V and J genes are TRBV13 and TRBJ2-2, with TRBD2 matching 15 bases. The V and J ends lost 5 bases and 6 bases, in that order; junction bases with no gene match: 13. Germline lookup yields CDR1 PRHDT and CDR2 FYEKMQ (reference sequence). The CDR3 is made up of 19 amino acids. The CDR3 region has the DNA TGTGCCAGCAGCCCGGGACTAGCGGGGGGCCGGAAGAGGGCCGGGGAGCTGTTTTTT. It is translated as CASSPGLAGGRKRAGELFF.

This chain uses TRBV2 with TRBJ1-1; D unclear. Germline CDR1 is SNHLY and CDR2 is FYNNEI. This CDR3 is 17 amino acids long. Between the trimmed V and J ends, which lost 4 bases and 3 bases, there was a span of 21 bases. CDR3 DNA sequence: TGTGCCAGCAGTGCGCCGGGAGTCCGAACTTCGCACACTGAAGCTTTCTTT. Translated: CASSAPGVRTSHTEAFF.

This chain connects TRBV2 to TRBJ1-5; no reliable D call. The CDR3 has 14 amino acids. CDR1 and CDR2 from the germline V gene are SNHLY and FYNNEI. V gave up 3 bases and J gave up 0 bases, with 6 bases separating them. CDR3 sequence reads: CASSESYSNQPQHF. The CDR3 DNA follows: TGTGCCAGCAGTGAGTCTTATAGCAATCAGCCCCAGCATTTT.

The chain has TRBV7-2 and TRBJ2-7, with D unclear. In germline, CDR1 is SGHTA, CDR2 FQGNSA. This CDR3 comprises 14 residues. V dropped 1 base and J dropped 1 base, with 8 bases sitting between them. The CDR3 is CASSLGVGSYEQYF. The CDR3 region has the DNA TGTGCCAGCAGCTTAGGCGTCGGTTCCTACGAGCAGTACTTC.

This chain's CDR3 is CASSLDGGRQPQHF. The CDR3 DNA is TGTGCCAGTAGCCTGGACGGGGGTCGGCAGCCCCAGCATTTT. This chain connects TRBV19 to TRBJ1-5; a possible D gene is TRBD1 (5 bases). The V gene lost 6 bases and the J gene lost 7 bases, with 16 bases spanning the gap. The CDR3 is 14 amino acids. Germline V gives CDR1 LNHDA, CDR2 SQIVND (reference sequence).

The CDR3 spells CASSVGAGGIKGYTF. In DNA form, the CDR3 reads TGTGCCAGCAGCGTCGGAGCAGGGGGCATTAAGGGCTACACCTTC. The genes are TRBV2 and TRBJ1-2; 8 nucleotides agree with TRBD1. The CDR3 has 15 residues. Germline V lookup: CDR1 SNHLY, CDR2 FYNNEI. V was pared by 6 bases and J by 8 bases, with 14 bases of the junction left unmatched.

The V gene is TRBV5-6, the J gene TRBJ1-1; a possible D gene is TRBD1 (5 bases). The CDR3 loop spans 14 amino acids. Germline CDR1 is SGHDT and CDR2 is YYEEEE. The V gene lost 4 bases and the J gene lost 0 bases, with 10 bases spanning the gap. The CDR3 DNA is TGTGCCAGCAGCCCGATGACAGTGAACACTGAAGCTTTCTTT. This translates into CASSPMTVNTEAFF.

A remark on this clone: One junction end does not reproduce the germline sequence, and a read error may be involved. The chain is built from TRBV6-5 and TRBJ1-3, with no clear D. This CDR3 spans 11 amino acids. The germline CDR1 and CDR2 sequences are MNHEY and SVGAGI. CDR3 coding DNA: TGTGCCAGCAGTTACCCTTCCGAGGTCAATTTT. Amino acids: CASSYPSEVNF.

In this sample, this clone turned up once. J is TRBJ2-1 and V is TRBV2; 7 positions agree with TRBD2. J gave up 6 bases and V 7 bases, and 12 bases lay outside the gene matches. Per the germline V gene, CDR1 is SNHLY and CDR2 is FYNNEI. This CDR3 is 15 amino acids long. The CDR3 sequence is CASTEGGEGGNEQFF. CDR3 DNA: TGTGCCAGCACCGAGGGAGGGGAGGGCGGCAATGAGCAGTTCTTC. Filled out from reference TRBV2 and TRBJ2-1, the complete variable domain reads EPEVTQTPSHQVTQMGQEVILRCVPISNHLYFYWYRQILGQKVEFLVSFYNNEISEKSEIFDDQFSVERPDGSNFTLKIRSTKLEDSAMYFCASTEGGEGGNEQFFGPGTRLTVL.

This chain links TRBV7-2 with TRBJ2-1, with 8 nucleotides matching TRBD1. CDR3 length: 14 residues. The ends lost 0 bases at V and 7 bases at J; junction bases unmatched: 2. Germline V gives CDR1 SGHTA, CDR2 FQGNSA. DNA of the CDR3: TGTGCCAGCAGCTTAGCCCGGACAGGGAATGAGCAGTTCTTC. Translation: CASSLARTGNEQFF.

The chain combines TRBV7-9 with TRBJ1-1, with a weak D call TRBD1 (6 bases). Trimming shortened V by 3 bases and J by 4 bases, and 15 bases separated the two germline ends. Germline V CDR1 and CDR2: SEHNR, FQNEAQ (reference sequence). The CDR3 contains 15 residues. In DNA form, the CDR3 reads TGTGCCAGCAGCTTCGGGGCCCGAGGGGGCACTGAAGCTTTCTTT. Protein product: CASSFGARGGTEAFF.

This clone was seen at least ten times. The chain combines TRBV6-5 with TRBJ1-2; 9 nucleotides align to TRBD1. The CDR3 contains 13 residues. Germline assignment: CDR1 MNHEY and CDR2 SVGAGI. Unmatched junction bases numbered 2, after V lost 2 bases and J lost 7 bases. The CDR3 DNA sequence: TGTGCCAGCAGTTACACGACAGGGGGTGGCTACACCTTC. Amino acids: CASSYTTGGGYTF.

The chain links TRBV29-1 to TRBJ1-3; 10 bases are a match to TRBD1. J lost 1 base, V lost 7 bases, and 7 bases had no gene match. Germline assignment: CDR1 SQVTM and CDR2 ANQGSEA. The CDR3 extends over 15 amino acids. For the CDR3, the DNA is TGCAGCGCCTCCGGACAGGGGGGTTCTGGAAACACCATATATTTT. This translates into CSASGQGGSGNTIYF.

The CDR3 here is CAASRTGGDEQFF. DNA for the CDR3: TGTGCTGCTTCTCGGACAGGGGGGGATGAGCAGTTCTTC. The chain uses TRBV7-9 and TRBJ2-1, with 10 positions matching TRBD1. CDR3 length: 13 amino acids. Germline V CDR1 and CDR2: SEHNR, FQNEAQ (reference sequence).

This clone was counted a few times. The CDR3 spells CASRIGTSGGGSSREQFF. The CDR3 DNA is TGTGCCAGCAGGATCGGGACTAGCGGGGGGGGTTCGTCTCGTGAGCAGTTCTTC. The genes are TRBV13 and TRBJ2-1, with 16 bases identical to TRBD2. CDR1 and CDR2 from the germline V gene are PRHDT and FYEKMQ (reference sequence). The CDR3 contains 18 residues. With V trimmed by 6 bases and J by 9 bases, 14 bases remained unmatched.

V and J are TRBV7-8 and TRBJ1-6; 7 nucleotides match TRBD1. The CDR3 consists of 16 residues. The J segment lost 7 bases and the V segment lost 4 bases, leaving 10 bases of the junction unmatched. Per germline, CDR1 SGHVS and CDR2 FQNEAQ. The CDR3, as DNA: TGTGCCAGCAGCTCCGTCGCGGACAGGATAAATTCACCCCTCCACTTT. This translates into CASSSVADRINSPLHF.

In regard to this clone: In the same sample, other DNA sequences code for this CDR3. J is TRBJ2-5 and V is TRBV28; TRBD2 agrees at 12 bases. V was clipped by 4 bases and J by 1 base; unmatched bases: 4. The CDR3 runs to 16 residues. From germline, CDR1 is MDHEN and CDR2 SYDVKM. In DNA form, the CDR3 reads TGTGCCAGCAGTTCAGGACTAGCGGGGACCCAAGAGACCCAGTACTTC. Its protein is CASSSGLAGTQETQYF.

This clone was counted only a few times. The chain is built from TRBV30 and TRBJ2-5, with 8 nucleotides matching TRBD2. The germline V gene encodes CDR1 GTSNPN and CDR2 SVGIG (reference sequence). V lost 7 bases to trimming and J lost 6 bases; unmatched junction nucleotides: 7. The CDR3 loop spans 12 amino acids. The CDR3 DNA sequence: TGTGCCTCCAAGCGGGGGAAACAGACCCAGTACTTC. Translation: CASKRGKQTQYF.

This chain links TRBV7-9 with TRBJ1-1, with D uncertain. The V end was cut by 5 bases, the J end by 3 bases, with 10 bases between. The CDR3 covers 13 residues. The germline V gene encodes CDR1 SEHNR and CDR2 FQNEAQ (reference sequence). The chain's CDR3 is CASSPPGYTEAFF. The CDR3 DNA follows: TGTGCCAGCAGCCCCCCCGGGTACACTGAAGCTTTCTTT.

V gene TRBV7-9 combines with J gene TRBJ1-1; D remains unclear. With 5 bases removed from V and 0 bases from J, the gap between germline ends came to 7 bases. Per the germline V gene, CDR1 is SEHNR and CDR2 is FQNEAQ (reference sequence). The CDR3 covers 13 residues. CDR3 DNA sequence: TGTGCCAGCAGCAACGGGGTGAACACTGAAGCTTTCTTT. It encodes CASSNGVNTEAFF.

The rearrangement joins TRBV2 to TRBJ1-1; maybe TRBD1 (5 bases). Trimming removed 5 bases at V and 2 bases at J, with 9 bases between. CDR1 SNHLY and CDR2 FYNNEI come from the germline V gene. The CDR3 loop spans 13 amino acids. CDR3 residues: CASSFQGNTEAFF. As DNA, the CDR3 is TGTGCCAGCAGTTTTCAGGGTAACACTGAAGCTTTCTTT.

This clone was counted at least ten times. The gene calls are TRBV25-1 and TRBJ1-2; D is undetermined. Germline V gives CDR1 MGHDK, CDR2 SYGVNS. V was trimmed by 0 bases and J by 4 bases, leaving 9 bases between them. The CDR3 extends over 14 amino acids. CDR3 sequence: CASSEYGEGYGYTF. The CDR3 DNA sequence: TGTGCCAGCAGTGAATATGGGGAGGGCTATGGCTACACCTTC.

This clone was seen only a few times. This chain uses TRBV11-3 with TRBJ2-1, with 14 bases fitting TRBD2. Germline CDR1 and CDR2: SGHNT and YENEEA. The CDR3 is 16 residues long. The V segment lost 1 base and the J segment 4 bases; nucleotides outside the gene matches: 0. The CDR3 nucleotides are TGTGCCAGCAGCTTAGGACTAGCGGGGGGGTACAATGAGCAGTTCTTC. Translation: CASSLGLAGGYNEQFF.